A selection of T cell receptor beta chains follows, all from one sample in a study of blood T cells in healthy people across ages. MiXCR, run by TCRdb on the 5' RACE reads, gives a single entry per CDR3 protein. The sample lists 750,000 to 950,000 distinct CDR3 sequences; about 48% were seen once. The sample was blood. These receptors all stem from a man at least 80 years old in good health. Each CDR3 is given with its conserved first and last residue. The order of the fields is D gene, clone size, J gene, V gene, CDR3 protein, CDR3 DNA. The D gene is left open where the match is weak. Part of the rows lack a size; the others show once, few, many or a class for expanded clones.

- - TRBJ2-6 TRBV28 CASRAGAGANVLTF TGTGCCAGCAGGGCAGGGGCTGGGGCCAACGTCCTGACTTTC
TRBD2 few TRBJ2-7 TRBV7-6 CASSSGLAGFSYEQYF TGTGCCAGCAGCTCGGGGCTAGCGGGGTTCTCCTACGAGCAGTACTTC
TRBD2 - TRBJ2-1 TRBV3-1 CASSRVLAASYNGQFF TGTGCCAGCAGCCGGGTGCTAGCGGCCTCCTACAATGGGCAGTTCTTC
- - TRBJ2-5 TRBV21-1 CASSLFRGQGKQETQYF TGTGCCAGCAGCCTCTTTCGGGGCCAGGGCAAACAGGAGACCCAGTACTTC
TRBD2 - TRBJ2-6 TRBV6-5 CATTGREAGANVLTF TGTGCCACTACAGGACGGGAGGCAGGGGCCAACGTCCTGACTTTC
TRBD1 few TRBJ2-3 TRBV29-1 CSVPGGQGASDTQYF TGCAGCGTCCCGGGCGGACAGGGGGCATCGGATACGCAGTATTTT
TRBD2 - TRBJ2-7 TRBV29-1 CSVRVREESYEQYF TGCAGCGTCCGAGTGCGGGAGGAGTCCTACGAGCAGTACTTC
- once TRBJ2-7 TRBV6-1 CASSVQRSYEQYF TGTGCCAGCAGCGTACAGCGATCCTACGAGCAGTACTTC
- - TRBJ1-2 TRBV12-3/TRBV12-4 CAISLTQGLGYTF TGTGCCATCAGTTTAACCCAGGGCCTTGGCTACACCTTC
TRBD1 - TRBJ2-3 TRBV28 CASSFAQSTGGRDTQYF TGTGCCAGCAGTTTCGCCCAATCAACAGGGGGCCGGGATACGCAGTATTTT